The following is a T cell receptor beta chain sequence with its context. Its antigen is unknown. The sample belongs to a study of cytomegalovirus exposure and HLA in healthy donors. Study findings and constraints: Roughly uniform depth of sequencing across donors was assumed in presence/absence analyses.

Germline V CDR1 and CDR2: SGHTA, FQGNSA. This CDR3 region has 14 residues. V was clipped by 5 bases and J by 5 bases, with 15 bases between them. Amplification used 60 Vbeta primers and 13 Jbeta primers. Method: immunoSEQ multiplex PCR; TCRdb's copy keeps in-frame clones and lacks some. This sample has over 65,000 clones, with 60% to 80% found just once. The sequenced material came from PBMCs. V is TRBV7-2 and J is TRBJ1-2; perhaps TRBD1 as D (6 bases). This TCR derives from a woman between 40 and 55 years old in good health and CMV-seronegative. The DNA of the CDR3 is TGTGCCAGCAGCCCTTCACAGGGTTTGTATGGCTACACCTTC. Translated, it gives CASSPSQGLYGYTF.